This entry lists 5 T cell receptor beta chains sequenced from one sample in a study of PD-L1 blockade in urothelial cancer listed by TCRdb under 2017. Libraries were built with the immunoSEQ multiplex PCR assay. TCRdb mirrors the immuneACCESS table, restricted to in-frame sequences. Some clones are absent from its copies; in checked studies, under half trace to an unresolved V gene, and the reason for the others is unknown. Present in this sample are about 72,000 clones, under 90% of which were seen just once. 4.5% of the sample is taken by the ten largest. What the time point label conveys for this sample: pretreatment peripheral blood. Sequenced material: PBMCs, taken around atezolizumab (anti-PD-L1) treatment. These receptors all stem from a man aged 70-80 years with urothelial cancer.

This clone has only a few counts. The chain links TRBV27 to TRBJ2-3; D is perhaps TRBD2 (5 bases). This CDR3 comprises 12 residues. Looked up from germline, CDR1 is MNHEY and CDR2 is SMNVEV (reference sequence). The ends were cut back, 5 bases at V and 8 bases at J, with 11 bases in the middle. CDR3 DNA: TGTGCCAGCAGTGAAACTCGGGGTACGCAGTATTTT. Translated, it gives CASSETRGTQYF.

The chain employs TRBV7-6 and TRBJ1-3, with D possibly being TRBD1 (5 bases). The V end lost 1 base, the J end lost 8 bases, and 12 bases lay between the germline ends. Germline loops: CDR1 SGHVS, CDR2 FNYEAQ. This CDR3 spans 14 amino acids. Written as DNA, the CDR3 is TGTGCCAGCAGCTTAGGGAGAGGGGAGGACACCATATATTTT. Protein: CASSLGRGEDTIYF.

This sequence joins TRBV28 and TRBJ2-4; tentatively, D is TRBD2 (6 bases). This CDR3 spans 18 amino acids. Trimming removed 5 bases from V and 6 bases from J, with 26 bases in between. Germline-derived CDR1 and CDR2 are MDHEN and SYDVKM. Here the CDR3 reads CASSRVFRDWDVRNIQYF. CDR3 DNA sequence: TGTGCCAGCAGTCGTGTTTTCCGGGACTGGGACGTGAGAAACATTCAGTACTTC.

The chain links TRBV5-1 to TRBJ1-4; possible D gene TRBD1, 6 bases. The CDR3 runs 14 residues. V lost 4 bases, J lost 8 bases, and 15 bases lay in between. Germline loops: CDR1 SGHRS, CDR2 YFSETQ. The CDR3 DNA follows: TGCGCCAGCAGCGTACAGGGCTCGGAGGAAAAACTGTTTTTT. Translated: CASSVQGSEEKLFF. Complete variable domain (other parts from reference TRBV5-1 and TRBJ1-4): KAGVTQTPRYLIKTRGQQVTLSCSPISGHRSVSWYQQTPGQGLQFLFEYFSETQRNKGNFPGRFSGRQFSNSRSEMNVSTLELGDSALYLCASSVQGSEEKLFFGSGTQLSVL.

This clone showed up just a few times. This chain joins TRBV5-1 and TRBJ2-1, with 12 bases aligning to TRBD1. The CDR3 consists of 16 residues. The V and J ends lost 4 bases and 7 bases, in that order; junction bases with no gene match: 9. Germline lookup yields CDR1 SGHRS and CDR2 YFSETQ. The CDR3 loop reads CASSLSGTGGWNEQFF. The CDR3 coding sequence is TGCGCCAGCAGCCTCTCCGGGACAGGGGGCTGGAATGAGCAGTTCTTC.